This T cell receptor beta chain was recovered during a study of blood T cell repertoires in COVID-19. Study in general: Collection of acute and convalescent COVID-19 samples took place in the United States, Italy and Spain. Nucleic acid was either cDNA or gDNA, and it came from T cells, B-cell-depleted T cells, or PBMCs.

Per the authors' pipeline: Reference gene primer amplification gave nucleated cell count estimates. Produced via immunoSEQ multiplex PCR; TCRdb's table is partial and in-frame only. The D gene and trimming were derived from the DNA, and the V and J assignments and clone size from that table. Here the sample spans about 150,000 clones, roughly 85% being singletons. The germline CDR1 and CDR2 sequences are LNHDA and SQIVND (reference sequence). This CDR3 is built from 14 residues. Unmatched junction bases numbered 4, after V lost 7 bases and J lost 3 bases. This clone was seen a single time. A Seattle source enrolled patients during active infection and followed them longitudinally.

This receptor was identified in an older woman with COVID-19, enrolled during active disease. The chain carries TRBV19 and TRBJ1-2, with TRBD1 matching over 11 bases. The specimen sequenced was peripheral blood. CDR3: CASTQGQGDYGYTF. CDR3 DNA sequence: TGTGCCAGTACCCAGGGACAGGGGGACTATGGCTACACCTTC.